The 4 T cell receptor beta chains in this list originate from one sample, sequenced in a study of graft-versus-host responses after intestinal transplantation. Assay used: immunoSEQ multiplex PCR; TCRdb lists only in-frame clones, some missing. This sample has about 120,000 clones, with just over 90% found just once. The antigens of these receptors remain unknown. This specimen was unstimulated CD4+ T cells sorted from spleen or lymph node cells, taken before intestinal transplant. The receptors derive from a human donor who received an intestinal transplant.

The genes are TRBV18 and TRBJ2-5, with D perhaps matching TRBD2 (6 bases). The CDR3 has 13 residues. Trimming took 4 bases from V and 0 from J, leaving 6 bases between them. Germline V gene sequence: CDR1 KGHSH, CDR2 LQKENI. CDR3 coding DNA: TGTGCCAGCTCACGGGGGGACCAAGAGACCCAGTACTTC. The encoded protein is CASSRGDQETQYF.

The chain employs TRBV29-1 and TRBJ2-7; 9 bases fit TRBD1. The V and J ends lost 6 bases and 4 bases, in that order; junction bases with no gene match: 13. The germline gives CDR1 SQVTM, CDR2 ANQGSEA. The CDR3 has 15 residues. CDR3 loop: CSVLNPGQGSYEQYF. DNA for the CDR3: TGCAGCGTCCTAAACCCCGGACAGGGGTCGTACGAGCAGTACTTC.

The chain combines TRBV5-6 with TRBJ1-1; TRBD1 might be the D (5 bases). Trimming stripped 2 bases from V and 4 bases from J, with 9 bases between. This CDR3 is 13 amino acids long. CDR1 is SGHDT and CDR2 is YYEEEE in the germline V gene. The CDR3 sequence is CASSLRQSTEAFF. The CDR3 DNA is TGTGCCAGCAGCTTACGACAGTCCACTGAAGCTTTCTTT.

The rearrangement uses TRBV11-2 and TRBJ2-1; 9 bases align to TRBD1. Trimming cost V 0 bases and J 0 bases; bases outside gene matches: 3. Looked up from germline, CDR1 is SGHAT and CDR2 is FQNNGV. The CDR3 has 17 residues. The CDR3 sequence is CASSLEGTGSSYNEQFF. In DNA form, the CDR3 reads TGTGCCAGCAGCTTAGAAGGGACAGGGAGCTCCTACAATGAGCAGTTCTTC.